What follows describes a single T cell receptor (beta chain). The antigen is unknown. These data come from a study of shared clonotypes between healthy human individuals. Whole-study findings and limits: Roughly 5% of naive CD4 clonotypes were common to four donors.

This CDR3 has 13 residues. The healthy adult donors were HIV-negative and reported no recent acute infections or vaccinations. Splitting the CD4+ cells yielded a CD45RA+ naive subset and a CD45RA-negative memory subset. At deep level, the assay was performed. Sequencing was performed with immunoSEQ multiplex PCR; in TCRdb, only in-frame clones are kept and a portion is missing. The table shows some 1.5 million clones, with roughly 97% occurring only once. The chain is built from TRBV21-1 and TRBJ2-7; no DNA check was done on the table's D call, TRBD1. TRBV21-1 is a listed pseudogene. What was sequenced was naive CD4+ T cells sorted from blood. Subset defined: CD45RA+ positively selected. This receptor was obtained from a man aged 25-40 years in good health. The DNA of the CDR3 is TGTGCCGGCGAGCAGGTGTGCTCCTACGAGCAGTACTTC. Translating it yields CAGEQVCSYEQYF.